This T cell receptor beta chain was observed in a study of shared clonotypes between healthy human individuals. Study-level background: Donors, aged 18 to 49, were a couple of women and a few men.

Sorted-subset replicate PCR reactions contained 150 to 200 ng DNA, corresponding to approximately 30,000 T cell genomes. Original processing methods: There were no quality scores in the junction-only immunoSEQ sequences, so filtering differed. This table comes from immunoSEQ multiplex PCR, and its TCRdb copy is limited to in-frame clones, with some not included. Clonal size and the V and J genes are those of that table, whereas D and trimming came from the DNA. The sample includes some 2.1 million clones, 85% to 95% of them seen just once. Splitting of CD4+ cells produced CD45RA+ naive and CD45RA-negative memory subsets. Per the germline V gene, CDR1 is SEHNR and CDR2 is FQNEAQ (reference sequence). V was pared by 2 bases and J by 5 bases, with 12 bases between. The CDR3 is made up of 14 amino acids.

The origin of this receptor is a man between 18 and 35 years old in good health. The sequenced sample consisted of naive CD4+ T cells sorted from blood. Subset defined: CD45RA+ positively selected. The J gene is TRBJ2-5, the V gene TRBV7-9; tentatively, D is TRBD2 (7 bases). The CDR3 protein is CASSLTGGLETQYF. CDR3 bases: TGTGCCAGCAGCTTAACGGGGGGCCTGGAGACCCAGTACTTC.